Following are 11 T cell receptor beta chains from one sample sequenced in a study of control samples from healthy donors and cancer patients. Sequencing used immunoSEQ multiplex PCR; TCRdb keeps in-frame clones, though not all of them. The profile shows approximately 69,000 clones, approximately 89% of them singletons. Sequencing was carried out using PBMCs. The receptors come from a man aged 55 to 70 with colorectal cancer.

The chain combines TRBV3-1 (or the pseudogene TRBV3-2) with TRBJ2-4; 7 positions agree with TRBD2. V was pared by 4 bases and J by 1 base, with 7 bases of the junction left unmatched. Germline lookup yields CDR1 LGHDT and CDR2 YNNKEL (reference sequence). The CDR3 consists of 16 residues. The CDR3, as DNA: TGTGCCAGCAGCCCCCCACGGGGGGACGCCAAAAACATTCAGTACTTC. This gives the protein CASSPPRGDAKNIQYF.

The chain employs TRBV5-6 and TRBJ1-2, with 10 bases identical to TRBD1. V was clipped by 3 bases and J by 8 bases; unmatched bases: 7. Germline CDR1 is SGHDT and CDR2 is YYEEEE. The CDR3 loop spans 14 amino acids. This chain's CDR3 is CASSYRDRGLGYTF. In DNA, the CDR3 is TGTGCCAGCAGCTACCGGGACAGGGGTTTGGGCTACACCTTC.

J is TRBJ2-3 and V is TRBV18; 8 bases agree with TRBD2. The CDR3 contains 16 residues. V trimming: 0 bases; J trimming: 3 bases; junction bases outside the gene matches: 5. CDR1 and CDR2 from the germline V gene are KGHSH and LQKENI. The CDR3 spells CASSPPVAGRTDTQYF. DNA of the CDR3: TGTGCCAGCTCACCACCAGTAGCGGGGCGGACAGATACGCAGTATTTT.

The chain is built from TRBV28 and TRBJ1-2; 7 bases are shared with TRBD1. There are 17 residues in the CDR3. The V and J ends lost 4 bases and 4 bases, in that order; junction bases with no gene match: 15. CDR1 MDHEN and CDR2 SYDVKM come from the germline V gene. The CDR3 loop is CASSSRTGQGMSYGYTF. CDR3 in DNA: TGTGCCAGCAGTTCCCGGACAGGCCAAGGGATGAGCTATGGCTACACCTTC.

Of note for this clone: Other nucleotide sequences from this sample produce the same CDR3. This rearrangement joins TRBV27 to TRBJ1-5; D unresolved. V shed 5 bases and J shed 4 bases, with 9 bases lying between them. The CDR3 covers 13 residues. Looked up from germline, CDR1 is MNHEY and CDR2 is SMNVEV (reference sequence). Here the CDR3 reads CASSPSRNQPQHF. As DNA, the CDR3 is TGTGCCAGCAGTCCCAGCCGGAATCAGCCCCAGCATTTT.

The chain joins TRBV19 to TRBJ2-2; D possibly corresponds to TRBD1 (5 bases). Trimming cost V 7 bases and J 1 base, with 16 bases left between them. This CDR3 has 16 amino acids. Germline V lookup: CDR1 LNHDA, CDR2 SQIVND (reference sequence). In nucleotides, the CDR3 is TGTGCCAGTACCTCGACCCCGCAGGGGAACACCGGGGAGCTGTTTTTT. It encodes CASTSTPQGNTGELFF.

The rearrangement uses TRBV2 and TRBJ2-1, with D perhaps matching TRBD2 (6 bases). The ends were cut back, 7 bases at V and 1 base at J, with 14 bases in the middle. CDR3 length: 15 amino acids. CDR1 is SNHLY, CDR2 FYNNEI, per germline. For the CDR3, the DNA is TGTGCCAGCACGGTGGGACTCACGTCCTACAATGAGCAGTTCTTC. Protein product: CASTVGLTSYNEQFF.

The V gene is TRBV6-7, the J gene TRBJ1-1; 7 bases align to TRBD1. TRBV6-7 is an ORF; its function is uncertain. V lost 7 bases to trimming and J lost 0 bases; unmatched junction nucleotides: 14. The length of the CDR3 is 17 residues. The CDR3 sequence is CASTKGARGVMNTEAFF. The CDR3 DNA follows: TGTGCCAGCACCAAGGGGGCCAGGGGCGTCATGAACACTGAAGCTTTCTTT.

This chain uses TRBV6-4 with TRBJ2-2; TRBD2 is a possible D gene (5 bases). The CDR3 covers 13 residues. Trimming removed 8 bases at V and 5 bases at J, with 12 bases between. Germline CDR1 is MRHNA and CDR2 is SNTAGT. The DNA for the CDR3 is TGTGCCAGCCGGGAAGGAAAAACCGGGGAGCTGTTTTTT. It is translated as CASREGKTGELFF.

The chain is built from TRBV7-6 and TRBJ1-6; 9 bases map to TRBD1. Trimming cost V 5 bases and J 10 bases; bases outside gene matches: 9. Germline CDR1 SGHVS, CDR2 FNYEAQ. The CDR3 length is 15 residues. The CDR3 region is CASSQETGGGSPLHF. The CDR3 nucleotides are TGTGCCAGCAGCCAAGAGACAGGGGGAGGATCACCCCTCCACTTT. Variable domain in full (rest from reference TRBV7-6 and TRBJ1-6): GAGVSQSPRYKVTKRGQDVALRCDPISGHVSLYWYRQALGQGPEFLTYFNYEAQQDKSGLPNDRFSAERPEGSISTLTIQRTEQRDSAMYRCASSQETGGGSPLHFGNGTRLTVT.

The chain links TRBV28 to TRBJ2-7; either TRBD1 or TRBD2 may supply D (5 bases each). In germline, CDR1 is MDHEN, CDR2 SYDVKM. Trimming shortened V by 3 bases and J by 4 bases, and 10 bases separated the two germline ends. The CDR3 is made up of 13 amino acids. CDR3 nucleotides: TGTGCCAGCAGTTTGGGGGAGTTGTACGAGCAGTACTTC. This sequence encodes CASSLGELYEQYF.